Presented here are 6 T cell receptor beta chains from one specimen sequenced in a study of blood T cell repertoires in COVID-19 (dated by TCRdb to the early 2020s). The library relied on the immunoSEQ multiplex PCR assay. TCRdb's version of the immuneACCESS table is confined to in-frame rearrangements and falls short of the full clone set. An unresolved V gene accounts for under half of the shortfall where checked; the remainder is of unknown origin. This sample comprises roughly 82,000 clones, 82% of them detected only once. The ten largest clones capture more than 9% of the sample. The sequencing sample was made of peripheral blood. All receptors derive from a man aged 55 to 70 with acute or convalescent COVID-19.

This chain uses TRBV18 with TRBJ2-3; D perhaps matches TRBD2 (5 bases). The CDR3 contains 14 residues. Trimming pared 1 base from V and 3 bases from J, leaving 8 bases between. CDR1 is KGHSH and CDR2 is LQKENI in the germline V gene. CDR3 residues: CASSPQEGTDTQYF. The CDR3 DNA is TGTGCCAGCTCACCACAAGAGGGAACAGATACGCAGTATTTT.

J is TRBJ2-6 and V is TRBV28; no definite D call. CDR1 MDHEN and CDR2 SYDVKM come from the germline V gene. This CDR3 is built from 15 residues. V was pared by 6 bases and J by 2 bases, with 11 bases between. The DNA of the CDR3 is TGTGCCAGCAGCATCATTCTAACTGGGGCCAACGTCCTGACTTTC. Protein product: CASSIILTGANVLTF.

The chain employs TRBV19 and TRBJ2-3; 9 bases map to TRBD2. Germline CDR1 is LNHDA and CDR2 is SQIVND (reference sequence). Trimming at V came to 5 bases and at J to 9 bases, leaving 18 bases not matched to a gene. The CDR3 sequence is 17 residues long. CDR3 sequence reads: CASSPSGAGGRTRTQYF. The CDR3 bases are TGTGCCAGTAGTCCGAGCGGAGCGGGGGGACGAACTAGAACGCAGTATTTT.

The chain joins TRBV7-8 to TRBJ1-1; 10 nucleotides line up with TRBD1. This CDR3 is 18 amino acids long. Germline trimming cut 5 bases from V and 0 bases from J; bases unmatched to any gene: 12. CDR1 and CDR2 from the germline V gene are SGHVS and FQNEAQ. In DNA, the CDR3 is TGTGCCAGCAGCGTGACAGGGGGCGCGCGATCCATGAACACTGAAGCTTTCTTT. It yields the protein CASSVTGGARSMNTEAFF.

The V gene is TRBV5-1, the J gene TRBJ1-3; 8 nucleotides agree with TRBD1. The V gene end was trimmed by 2 bases and the J gene end by 5 bases; junction bases not matched to a gene: 6. This CDR3 has 15 amino acids. Germline-derived CDR1 and CDR2 are SGHRS and YFSETQ. The CDR3 loop reads CASSLGTGGRNTIYF. In DNA, the CDR3 is TGCGCCAGCAGCTTAGGGACAGGAGGACGAAACACCATATATTTT.

The rearrangement joins TRBV18 to TRBJ2-3; 8 bases match TRBD2. V shed 4 bases, J shed 3 bases, and the junction held 9 bases outside the gene matches. The CDR3 sequence is 16 residues long. The germline V gene has CDR1 KGHSH and CDR2 LQKENI. The CDR3: CASSLFGSGRTDTQYF. DNA of the CDR3: TGTGCCAGCTCACTCTTTGGGAGCGGGAGAACAGATACGCAGTATTTT.